These 2 T cell receptor beta chains share one sample of origin, sequenced in a study of cytomegalovirus exposure and HLA in healthy donors. Method: immunoSEQ multiplex PCR; TCRdb's copy keeps in-frame clones and lacks some. The sample includes under 150,000 clones, roughly nine tenths of them seen just once. Sequencing used PBMCs. The receptors derive from a man between 18 and 35 years old in good health and CMV-seronegative.

V is TRBV5-6 and J is TRBJ2-3, with TRBD2 matching over 11 bases. V dropped 4 bases and J dropped 2; count of bases not matched to a gene: 6. The CDR3 is 16 residues long. Per germline, CDR1 SGHDT and CDR2 YYEEEE. CDR3 in amino acids: CASSPPGLAVTDTQYF. CDR3 DNA: TGTGCCAGCAGCCCACCGGGACTAGCGGTCACAGATACGCAGTATTTT.

This clone appeared once. The chain joins TRBV10-2 to TRBJ2-7; a weak D match, TRBD2 (5 bases). This CDR3 comprises 14 residues. Germline V CDR1 and CDR2: WSHSY, SAAADI. Trimming removed 6 bases from V and 1 base from J, with 13 bases in between. The DNA of the CDR3 is TGCGCCAGCAGCACCGGGAAAATATCCTACGAGCAGTACTTC. It translates to CASSTGKISYEQYF.